This is a list of T cell receptor beta chains from one sample in a study of cytomegalovirus exposure and HLA in healthy donors. Repertoires were generated with immunoSEQ multiplex PCR, while TCRdb's copy carries only in-frame clones and drops some. The repertoire has some 150,000 clones, approximately 84% of them found once; the top ten carry 1.9%. The sample consisted of PBMCs. The source is a woman between 40 and 55 years old in good health and CMV-seronegative. The CDR3 runs from the conserved cysteine through the conserved F or W. The order of the fields is D gene, clone size, J gene, V gene, CDR3 protein, CDR3 DNA. A D gene is named only where the DNA matches it firmly. Only some rows state a clone size, as once, few, many or a class for expanded clones.

>TRBD1|-|TRBJ1-3|TRBV4-2
CASSQADRGRGNTIYF
TGTGCCAGCAGCCAGGCTGACAGGGGGCGCGGAAACACCATATATTTT
>TRBD1|-|TRBJ1-2|TRBV7-9
CASSENLGGAYYGYTF
TGTGCCAGCAGCGAAAACCTAGGGGGCGCGTACTATGGCTACACCTTC
>-|once|TRBJ1-1|TRBV28
CASSLVTGIMNTEAFF
TGTGCCAGCAGTTTGGTTACCGGGATTATGAACACTGAAGCTTTCTTT
>TRBD1|-|TRBJ1-1|TRBV4-1
CASSRQGAVAFF
TGCGCCAGCAGCCGGCAGGGGGCCGTAGCTTTCTTT
>TRBD2|-|TRBJ2-7|TRBV10-3
CAIRKREEGYEQYF
TGTGCCATCAGGAAGCGGGAGGAGGGCTACGAGCAGTACTTC
>-|-|TRBJ2-4|TRBV5-4
CASSQGEKLAKNIQYF
TGTGCCAGCAGCCAAGGAGAGAAACTAGCCAAAAACATTCAGTACTTC
>-|-|TRBJ2-1|TRBV20-1
CSARTSLGGFF
TGCAGTGCTAGGACTTCTCTCGGGGGGTTCTTC
>-|-|TRBJ2-2|TRBV9
CASSVGPRPGNTGELFF
TGTGCCAGCAGCGTAGGCCCCCGGCCGGGGAACACCGGGGAGCTGTTTTTT
>-|-|TRBJ2-7|TRBV7-9
CAIDWAGQGYEQYF
TGTGCCATCGACTGGGCGGGGCAGGGCTACGAGCAGTACTTC
>TRBD2|-|TRBJ2-2|TRBV29-1
CSPWGGSGELFF
TGCAGCCCATGGGGGGGGTCCGGGGAGCTGTTTTTT
>-|-|TRBJ2-3|TRBV30
CAWSVVYTDTQYF
TGTGCCTGGAGTGTAGTCTACACAGATACGCAGTATTTT
>TRBD2|once|TRBJ2-5|TRBV9
CASSPEEASGSDETQYF
TGTGCCAGCAGCCCAGAGGAGGCTAGCGGGAGTGATGAGACCCAGTACTTC
>-|-|TRBJ1-4|TRBV4-2
CASSQDRATNEKLFF
TGTGCCAGCAGCCAGGACAGAGCAACTAATGAAAAACTGTTTTTT
>-|-|TRBJ2-7|TRBV27
CASSFGREASEQYF
TGTGCCAGCAGTTTTGGCAGGGAGGCATCCGAGCAGTACTTC
>TRBD1|-|TRBJ1-3|TRBV6-6
CASSPGGSGNTIYF
TGTGCCAGCAGCCCAGGGGGCTCTGGAAACACCATATATTTT
>-|-|TRBJ2-1|TRBV27
CASSLLPGIHNEQFF
TGTGCCAGCAGTTTACTACCGGGGATCCACAATGAGCAGTTCTTC
>-|-|TRBJ2-1|TRBV2
CAPSPQGDFYNEQFF
TGTGCCCCAAGTCCACAGGGCGATTTCTACAATGAGCAGTTCTTC
>-|-|TRBJ2-1|TRBV7-6
CASSLWDRGDEQFF
TGTGCCAGCAGCCTATGGGACCGCGGGGATGAGCAGTTCTTC
>TRBD2|-|TRBJ2-5|TRBV10-2
CASSEPGLAEQETQYF
TGCGCCAGCAGTGAGCCGGGACTAGCGGAACAAGAGACCCAGTACTTC
>TRBD1|-|TRBJ2-5|TRBV28
CASSTLGQGQETQYF
TGTGCCAGCAGTACACTCGGACAGGGTCAAGAGACCCAGTACTTC
>-|-|TRBJ1-5|TRBV30
CAWTSHGGFNQPQHF
TGTGCCTGGACCTCCCACGGGGGTTTTAACCAGCCCCAGCATTTT
>TRBD1|-|TRBJ1-4|TRBV5-1
CASSLEGAVTNEKLFF
TGCGCCAGCAGCTTGGAGGGGGCGGTAACTAATGAAAAACTGTTTTTT
>-|-|TRBJ2-7|TRBV7-2
CASSLARGIAYEQYF
TGTGCCAGCAGCTTAGCGAGGGGGATCGCCTACGAGCAGTACTTC
>-|-|TRBJ2-3|TRBV4-3
CASSHQVTSTDTQYF
TGCGCCAGCAGTCACCAGGTTACTTCCACAGATACGCAGTATTTT
>-|-|TRBJ1-1|TRBV28
CASSLLFSTGNTEAFF
TGTGCCAGCAGTTTATTGTTTTCGACGGGGAACACTGAAGCTTTCTTT
>TRBD1|few|TRBJ2-7|TRBV18
CASSDPGTGDYEQYF
TGTGCCAGCTCGGATCCCGGGACAGGGGATTACGAGCAGTACTTC
>TRBD2|-|TRBJ2-3|TRBV6-5
CASKREGRTDTQYF
TGTGCCAGCAAACGGGAGGGTCGCACAGATACGCAGTATTTT
>TRBD1|few|TRBJ2-1|TRBV25-1
CASSVEAGTVSFNEQFF
TGTGCCAGCAGTGTCGAGGCCGGGACAGTTAGTTTCAATGAGCAGTTCTTC
>TRBD1|few|TRBJ1-2|TRBV11-2
CASSSFRGTGVKDF
TGTGCCAGCAGCTCCTTTAGGGGGACAGGGGTGAAGGACTTC
>TRBD1|-|TRBJ1-2|TRBV7-2
CASSFHRGRDYGYTF
TGTGCCAGCAGCTTCCACAGGGGGCGCGATTATGGCTACACCTTC
>-|few|TRBJ1-4|TRBV27
CASSLSGYNEKLFF
TGTGCCAGCAGTTTGTCAGGGTATAATGAAAAACTGTTTTTT
>TRBD1|-|TRBJ1-4|TRBV7-9
CASSHRDSNEKLFF
TGTGCCAGCAGCCACCGGGACAGTAATGAAAAACTGTTTTTT
>TRBD1|-|TRBJ2-7|TRBV30
CAWNRGLESYEQYF
TGTGCCTGGAACAGGGGGCTTGAGTCCTACGAGCAGTACTTC
>TRBD2|-|TRBJ2-1|TRBV27
CASSSRDSGKGNEQFF
TGTGCCAGCAGTTCCCGTGATAGCGGGAAGGGGAATGAGCAGTTCTTC
>TRBD2|-|TRBJ2-7|TRBV7-3
CASSLLASGSGSYEQYF
TGTGCCAGCAGCTTACTGGCTAGCGGGTCCGGCTCCTACGAGCAGTACTTC
>TRBD1|-|TRBJ2-7|TRBV10-3
CAISEPGQILSYEQYF
TGTGCCATCAGTGAGCCGGGACAGATACTATCCTACGAGCAGTACTTC
>TRBD2|-|TRBJ2-7|TRBV11-2
CASSQLAGEPEQYF
TGTGCCAGCAGTCAACTAGCGGGAGAACCCGAGCAGTACTTC
>TRBD1|-|TRBJ1-1|TRBV5-1
CASSGHTGGTEAFF
TGCGCCAGCTCTGGCCATACAGGGGGCACTGAAGCTTTCTTT
>-|-|TRBJ2-7|TRBV10-1
CASVVPGIFYEQYF
TGCGCCAGCGTGGTCCCAGGTATCTTCTACGAGCAGTACTTC
>-|-|TRBJ1-1|TRBV27
CASSFLSRDTEAFF
TGTGCCAGCAGTTTCTTATCCAGGGACACTGAAGCTTTCTTT
>-|-|TRBJ2-7|TRBV5-4
CASSLTTKDEQYF
TGTGCCAGCAGCTTAACCACTAAGGACGAGCAGTACTTC
>-|once|TRBJ1-2|TRBV4-3
CASSPLETGLYGYTF
TGCGCCAGCAGCCCCCTCGAGACAGGCCTTTATGGCTACACCTTC
>-|-|TRBJ2-7|TRBV5-1
CASSFSAYEQYF
TGCGCCAGCAGCTTCTCCGCCTACGAGCAGTACTTC
>-|-|TRBJ1-3|TRBV5-1
CASSLEGVANTIYF
TGCGCCAGCAGCTTGGAAGGGGTGGCAAACACCATATATTTT
>-|-|TRBJ2-7|TRBV11-2
CASRFSVSEQYF
TGTGCCAGCAGATTTAGCGTCTCCGAGCAGTACTTC
>TRBD2|-|TRBJ2-5|TRBV10-1
CARGTSGKTQYF
TGCGCCAGAGGGACTAGCGGGAAGACCCAGTACTTC
>-|-|TRBJ1-5|TRBV9
CASSVGGNSNQPQHF
TGTGCCAGCAGCGTAGGAGGGAATAGCAATCAGCCCCAGCATTTT
>-|-|TRBJ2-3|TRBV2
CASTKTGPTDTQYF
TGTGCCAGCACCAAGACAGGACCCACAGATACGCAGTATTTT
>-|few|TRBJ1-4|TRBV7-9
CASSAQGWREKLFF
TGTGCCAGCAGCGCACAGGGATGGAGGGAAAAACTGTTTTTT
>-|-|TRBJ2-1|TRBV28
CASIPLGEGGGNEQFF
TGTGCCAGCATCCCCCTGGGCGAGGGAGGTGGCAATGAGCAGTTCTTC
>-|-|TRBJ2-7|TRBV28
CASRPSQGMYEQYF
TGTGCCAGCAGACCCAGCCAGGGGATGTACGAGCAGTACTTC
>TRBD1|-|TRBJ1-2|TRBV5-4
CASSSETGSRYTF
TGTGCCAGCAGCTCGGAGACAGGGTCCCGCTACACCTTC
>TRBD1|-|TRBJ2-7|TRBV6-5
CASSYGQGVTYEQYF
TGTGCCAGCAGTTACGGACAGGGTGTTACCTACGAGCAGTACTTC
>TRBD1|-|TRBJ1-3|TRBV30
CAWSLGGLSGNTIYF
TGTGCCTGGAGTCTAGGGGGCCTCTCTGGAAACACCATATATTTT